The source of this T cell receptor beta chain is a study of blood T cell repertoires in COVID-19. Study details: Acute and convalescent COVID-19 samples came from the United States, Italy and Spain. T cells, B-cell-depleted T cells, or PBMCs provided the cDNA or gDNA that served as material.

Only one count was recorded for this clone. The authors' processing: Nucleated cell counts were estimated from reference gene primer amplification. Sequencing was performed with immunoSEQ multiplex PCR; in TCRdb, only in-frame clones are kept and a portion is missing. D and trimming come from the DNA, and the V and J calls and clone size come from that table. Of around 200,000 clones detected, roughly 76% appear once; the ten largest clones hold roughly 5%. This TCR derives from a human donor in a cohort sampled during active COVID-19. The sample taken for sequencing was peripheral blood.

The chain's CDR3 is CASSPSLAVQETQYF. CDR3 nucleotides: TGTGCCAGCAGCCCCAGCTTAGCGGTGCAAGAGACCCAGTACTTC. The chain links TRBV7-8 to TRBJ2-5; a weak D match, TRBD2 (6 bases). The germline V gene has CDR1 SGHVS and CDR2 FQNEAQ. The V end was cut by 5 bases, the J end by 2 bases, with 15 bases between. The length of the CDR3 is 15 residues.